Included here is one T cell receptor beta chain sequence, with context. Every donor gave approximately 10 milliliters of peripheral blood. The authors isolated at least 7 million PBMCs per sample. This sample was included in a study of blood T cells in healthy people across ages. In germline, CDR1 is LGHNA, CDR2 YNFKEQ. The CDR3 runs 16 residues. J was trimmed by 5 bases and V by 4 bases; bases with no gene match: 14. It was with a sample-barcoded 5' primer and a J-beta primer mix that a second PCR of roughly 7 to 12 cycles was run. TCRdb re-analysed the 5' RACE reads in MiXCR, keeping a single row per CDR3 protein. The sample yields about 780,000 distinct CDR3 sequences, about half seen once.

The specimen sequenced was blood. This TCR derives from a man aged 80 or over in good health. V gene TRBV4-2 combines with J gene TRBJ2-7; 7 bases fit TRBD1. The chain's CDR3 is CASSPRSTGRNDEQYF. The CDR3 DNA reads TGTGCCAGCAGCCCACGATCGACAGGGAGAAACGACGAGCAGTACTTC.